Below, 13 T cell receptor beta chains from the same sample are listed, as sequenced in a study of PD-1 blockade in classical Hodgkin lymphoma. The assay was immunoSEQ multiplex PCR, and TCRdb's table has in-frame clones only and misses some. The table has 24,000 or so clones, about 70% seen once. Brentuximab vedotin exposure varied among the patients, all of whom had relapsed after autologous stem cell transplantation. The material sequenced was peripheral blood mononuclear cells (PBMCs), taken at baseline. The receptors were sampled from a human donor with classical Hodgkin lymphoma.

The gene calls are TRBV2 and TRBJ1-4; 7 bases line up with TRBD1. There are 15 residues in the CDR3. CDR1 and CDR2 (germline): SNHLY, FYNNEI. Trimming cost V 6 bases and J 8 bases; bases outside gene matches: 12. The CDR3 DNA reads as TGTGCCAGCAGAACCTCAGGGGGGTTGAGGGAAAAACTGTTTTTT. Encoded protein: CASRTSGGLREKLFF.

This chain joins TRBV27 and TRBJ1-2; 7 bases are a match to TRBD1. The CDR3 loop spans 15 amino acids. The V segment lost 0 bases and the J segment 2 bases; nucleotides outside the gene matches: 3. Germline V lookup: CDR1 MNHEY, CDR2 SMNVEV (reference sequence). DNA for the CDR3: TGTGCCAGCAGTTTATCGGGGGGACAGAACTATGGCTACACCTTC. Protein product: CASSLSGGQNYGYTF.

The V gene is TRBV7-2, the J gene TRBJ1-5; the D is unclear. Germline V CDR1 and CDR2: SGHTA, FQGNSA. V lost 1 base and J lost 1, with 8 bases in between. The CDR3 is 15 residues long. CDR3 protein: CASSLDGYSNQPQHF. The CDR3 coding sequence is TGTGCCAGCAGCTTAGATGGGTACAGCAATCAGCCCCAGCATTTT.

This chain connects TRBV19 to TRBJ2-2; the D gene is possibly TRBD1 (5 bases). The CDR3 is 12 amino acids. The V gene's germline CDR1 is LNHDA and CDR2 SQIVND (reference sequence). The V end was cut by 9 bases, the J end by 4 bases, with 9 bases between. In DNA form, the CDR3 reads TGTGCCAGCAGACAGTTCACCGGGGAGCTGTTTTTT. It encodes CASRQFTGELFF.

The chain joins TRBV7-9 to TRBJ1-2; D is undetermined. Trimming removed 2 bases at V and 8 bases at J, with 18 bases between. This CDR3 is built from 15 residues. Germline values: CDR1 SEHNR, CDR2 FQNEAQ (reference sequence). The CDR3 loop reads CASSLSLVSASGYTF. The CDR3 coding sequence is TGTGCCAGCAGCTTAAGTTTGGTTTCGGCTTCCGGCTACACCTTC.

This chain uses TRBV13 with TRBJ2-1; 10 nucleotides align to TRBD2. The CDR3 spans 14 residues. J gave up 8 bases and V 8 bases, and 9 bases lay outside the gene matches. CDR1 is PRHDT and CDR2 is FYEKMQ in the germline V gene (reference sequence). CDR3 loop: CASRGLAEFHEQFF. CDR3 sequence (DNA): TGTGCCAGCCGCGGACTAGCGGAGTTTCATGAGCAGTTCTTC.

This clone was seen only once. The chain has TRBV5-8 and TRBJ1-1, with D maybe TRBD1 (6 bases). Germline V lookup: CDR1 SGHTS, CDR2 YDEGEE. This CDR3 has 14 amino acids. Trimming removed 4 bases from V and 2 bases from J, with 12 bases in between. The CDR3 here is CASSVDRSNTEAFF. CDR3 nucleotides: TGTGCCAGCAGCGTGGACAGATCAAACACTGAAGCTTTCTTT.

This clone was seen a few times. The chain combines TRBV19 with TRBJ2-1, with 9 bases that match TRBD2. CDR3 length: 14 amino acids. V shed 4 bases, J shed 9 bases, and the junction held 7 bases outside the gene matches. Germline V gene sequence: CDR1 LNHDA, CDR2 SQIVND (reference sequence). The CDR3 sequence: CASSSGGDEGEQFF. CDR3 coding DNA: TGTGCCAGTAGTAGCGGGGGGGATGAGGGTGAGCAGTTCTTC.

This clone was counted only a few times. The gene calls are TRBV15 and TRBJ1-1, with a possible D match to TRBD1 (6 bases). The germline gives CDR1 LNHNV, CDR2 YYDKDF (reference sequence). Trimming took off 5 bases at V and 5 bases at J, with 15 bases between the two ends. The CDR3 runs to 14 residues. The chain's CDR3 is CATSAGVRGTEAFF. DNA of the CDR3: TGTGCCACCAGCGCTGGGGTCAGGGGAACTGAAGCTTTCTTT.

This chain links TRBV28 with TRBJ2-1, with 8 bases fitting TRBD2. The CDR3 extends over 17 amino acids. The J segment lost 0 bases and the V segment lost 2 bases, leaving 6 bases of the junction unmatched. Per germline, CDR1 MDHEN and CDR2 SYDVKM. CDR3 region: CASSLEAGVLSYNEQFF. For the CDR3, the DNA is TGTGCCAGCAGTTTAGAAGCGGGGGTACTCTCCTACAATGAGCAGTTCTTC.

This rearrangement joins TRBV7-9 to TRBJ1-2, with 9 bases that match TRBD1. This CDR3 is built from 15 residues. In germline, CDR1 is SEHNR, CDR2 FQNEAQ (reference sequence). V lost 5 bases to trimming and J lost 4 bases; unmatched junction nucleotides: 8. The CDR3 sequence is CASSPTGTGTYGYTF. CDR3 sequence (DNA): TGTGCCAGCAGCCCAACCGGGACAGGGACCTATGGCTACACCTTC.

The chain uses TRBV7-9 and TRBJ1-5; D perhaps matches TRBD1 (6 bases). Germline values: CDR1 SEHNR, CDR2 FQNEAQ (reference sequence). The germline V and J ends were trimmed by 5 bases and 4 bases, with 12 bases remaining between them. CDR3 size: 14 residues. Here the CDR3 DNA reads TGTGCCAGCAGCCCCGGGACACTTAATCAGCCCCAGCATTTT. Translating gives CASSPGTLNQPQHF. Full variable domain (outside the CDR3, taken from reference TRBV7-9 and TRBJ1-5): DTGVSQNPRHKITKRGQNVTFRCDPISEHNRLYWYRQTLGQGPEFLTYFQNEAQLEKSRLLSDRFSAERPKGSFSTLEIQRTEQGDSAMYLCASSPGTLNQPQHFGDGTRLSIL.

This clone was recorded only once. The rearrangement uses TRBV7-9 and TRBJ1-1, with 11 bases aligning to TRBD1. CDR1 is SEHNR and CDR2 is FQNEAQ in the germline V gene (reference sequence). Unmatched junction bases numbered 1, after V lost 1 base and J lost 3 bases. The CDR3 runs 15 residues. CDR3 loop: CASSLGDRGDTEAFF. For the CDR3, the DNA is TGTGCCAGCAGCTTAGGGGACAGGGGGGACACTGAAGCTTTCTTT.